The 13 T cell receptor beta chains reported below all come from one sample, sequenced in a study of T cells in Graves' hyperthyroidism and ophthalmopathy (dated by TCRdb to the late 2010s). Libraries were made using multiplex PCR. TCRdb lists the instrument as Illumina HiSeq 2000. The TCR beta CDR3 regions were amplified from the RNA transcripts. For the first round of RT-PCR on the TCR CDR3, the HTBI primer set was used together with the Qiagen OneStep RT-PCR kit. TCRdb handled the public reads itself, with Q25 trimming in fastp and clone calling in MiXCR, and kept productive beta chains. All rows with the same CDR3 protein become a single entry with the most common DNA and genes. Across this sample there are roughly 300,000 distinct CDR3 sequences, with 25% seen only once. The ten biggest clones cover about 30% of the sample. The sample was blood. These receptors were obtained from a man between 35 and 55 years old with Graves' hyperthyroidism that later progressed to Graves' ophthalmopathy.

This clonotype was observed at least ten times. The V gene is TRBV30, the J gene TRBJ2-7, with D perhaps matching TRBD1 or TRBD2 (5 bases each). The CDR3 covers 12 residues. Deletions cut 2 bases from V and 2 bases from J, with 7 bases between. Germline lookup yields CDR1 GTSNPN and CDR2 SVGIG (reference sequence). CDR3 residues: CAWSRDAYEQYF. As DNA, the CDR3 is TGTGCCTGGAGTAGGGACGCCTACGAGCAGTACTTC. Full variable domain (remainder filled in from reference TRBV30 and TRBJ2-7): SQTIHQWPATLVQPVGSPLSLECTVEGTSNPNLYWYRQAAGRGLQLLFYSVGIGQISSEVPQNLSASRPQDRQFILSSKKLLLSDSGFYLCAWSRDAYEQYFGPGTRLTVT.

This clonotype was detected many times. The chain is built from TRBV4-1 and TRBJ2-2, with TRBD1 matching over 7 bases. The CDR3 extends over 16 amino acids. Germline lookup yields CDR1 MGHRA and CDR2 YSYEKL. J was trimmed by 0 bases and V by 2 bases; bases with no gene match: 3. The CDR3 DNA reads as TGCGCCAGCAGCCAAAGGGACAGCACGAACACCGGGGAGCTGTTTTTT. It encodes CASSQRDSTNTGELFF.

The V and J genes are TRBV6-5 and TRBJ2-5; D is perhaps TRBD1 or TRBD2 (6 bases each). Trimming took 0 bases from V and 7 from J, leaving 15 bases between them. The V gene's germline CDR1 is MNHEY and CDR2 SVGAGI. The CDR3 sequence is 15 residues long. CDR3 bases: TGTGCCAGCAGTTACTCGAGTTCCAGGGGAGGGACCCAGTACTTC. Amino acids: CASSYSSSRGGTQYF.

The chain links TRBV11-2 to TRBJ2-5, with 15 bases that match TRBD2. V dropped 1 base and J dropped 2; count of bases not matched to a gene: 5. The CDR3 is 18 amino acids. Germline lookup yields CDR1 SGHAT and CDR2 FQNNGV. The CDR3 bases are TGTGCCAGCAGCTTAGTCCCCGGGACTAGCGGGGGGCAAGAGACCCAGTACTTC. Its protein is CASSLVPGTSGGQETQYF.

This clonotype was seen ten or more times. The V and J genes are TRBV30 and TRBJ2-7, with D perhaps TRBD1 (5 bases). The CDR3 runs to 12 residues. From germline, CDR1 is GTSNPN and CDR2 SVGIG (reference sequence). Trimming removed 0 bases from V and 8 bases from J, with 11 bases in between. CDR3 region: CAWSVNQGKQYF. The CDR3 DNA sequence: TGTGCCTGGAGTGTAAACCAGGGAAAGCAGTACTTC.

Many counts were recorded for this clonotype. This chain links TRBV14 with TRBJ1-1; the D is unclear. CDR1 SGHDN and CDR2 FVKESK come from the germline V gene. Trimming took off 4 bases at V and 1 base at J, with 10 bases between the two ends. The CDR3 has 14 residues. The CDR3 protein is CASSPQLGNTEAFF. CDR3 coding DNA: TGTGCCAGCAGCCCGCAGTTGGGGAACACTGAAGCTTTCTTT.

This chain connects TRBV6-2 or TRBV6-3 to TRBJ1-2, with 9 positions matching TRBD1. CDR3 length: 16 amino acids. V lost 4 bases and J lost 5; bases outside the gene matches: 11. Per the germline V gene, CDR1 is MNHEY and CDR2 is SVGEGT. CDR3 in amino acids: CASSSTGGAPLYGYTF. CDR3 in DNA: TGTGCCAGCAGTTCGACAGGGGGAGCACCGCTATATGGCTACACCTTC.

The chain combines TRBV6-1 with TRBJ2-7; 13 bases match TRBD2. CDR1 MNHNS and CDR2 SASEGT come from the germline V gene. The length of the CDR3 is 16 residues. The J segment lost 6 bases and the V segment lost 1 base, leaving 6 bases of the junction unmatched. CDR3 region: CASSEEGLAGVLEQYF. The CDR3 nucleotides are TGTGCCAGCAGTGAAGAAGGACTAGCGGGAGTTCTCGAGCAGTACTTC.

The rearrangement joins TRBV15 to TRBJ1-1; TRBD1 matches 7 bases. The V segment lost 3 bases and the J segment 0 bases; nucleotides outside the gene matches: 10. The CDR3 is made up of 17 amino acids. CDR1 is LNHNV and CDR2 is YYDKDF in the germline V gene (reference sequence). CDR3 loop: CATSRGPRDSMNTEAFF. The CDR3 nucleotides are TGTGCCACCAGCAGGGGCCCCCGGGACAGTATGAACACTGAAGCTTTCTTT.

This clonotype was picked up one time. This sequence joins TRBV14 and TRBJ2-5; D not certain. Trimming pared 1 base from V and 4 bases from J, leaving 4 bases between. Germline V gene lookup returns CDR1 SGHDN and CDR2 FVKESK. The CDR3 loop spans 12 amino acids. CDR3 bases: TGTGCCAGCAGCCAAGGGTCAGAGACCCAGTACTTC. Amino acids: CASSQGSETQYF.

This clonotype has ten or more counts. The CDR3 region has the DNA TGTGCCACCAGTGATTCCAGGGGGATCAATCAGCCCCAGCATTTT. Translating it yields CATSDSRGINQPQHF. This chain connects TRBV24-1 to TRBJ1-5; TRBD1 aligns across 7 bases. The germline V gene has CDR1 KGHDR and CDR2 SFDVKD. The ends lost 2 bases at V and 3 bases at J; junction bases unmatched: 3. The CDR3 is 15 residues long.

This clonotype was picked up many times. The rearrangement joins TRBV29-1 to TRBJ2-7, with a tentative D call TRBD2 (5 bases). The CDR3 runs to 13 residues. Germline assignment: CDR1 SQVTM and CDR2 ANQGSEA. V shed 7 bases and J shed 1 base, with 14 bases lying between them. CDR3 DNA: TGCAGCGCTCTGGGAGTTACGTCCTACGAGCAGTACTTC. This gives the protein CSALGVTSYEQYF.

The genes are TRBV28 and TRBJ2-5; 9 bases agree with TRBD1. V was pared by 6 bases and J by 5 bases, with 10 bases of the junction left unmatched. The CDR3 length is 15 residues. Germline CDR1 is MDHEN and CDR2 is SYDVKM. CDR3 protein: CASRSGTGSGETQYF. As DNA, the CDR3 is TGTGCCAGCAGGTCCGGGACAGGGAGTGGGGAGACCCAGTACTTC. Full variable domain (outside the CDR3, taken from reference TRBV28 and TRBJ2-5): DVKVTQSSRYLVKRTGEKVFLECVQDMDHENMFWYRQDPGLGLRLIYFSYDVKMKEKGDIPEGYSVSREKKERFSLILESASTNQTSMYLCASRSGTGSGETQYFGPGTRLLVL.